This TCR beta chain was documented in a study of OX40 agonist ivuxolimab in advanced cancers. Across the study: Clinicians treated patients with ivuxolimab, an agonistic anti-OX40 (CD134) antibody. Patients were infused with ivuxolimab every 2 weeks at 0.01 to 10 mg/kg. Three patients responded partially, comprising one with hepatocellular carcinoma and two with cutaneous melanoma. Prior therapy, whether anti-PD-1, anti-PD-L1 or anti-CTLA-4, was allowed, and 40% had some.

Assay: immunoSEQ multiplex PCR; the TCRdb copy retains only in-frame clones and omits some. This sample has 130,000 or so clones, with 80% to 95% found just once. In germline, CDR1 is MNHEY, CDR2 SMNVEV (reference sequence). This CDR3 region has 13 residues. Trimming pared 1 base from V and 0 bases from J, leaving 2 bases between. The TCR comes from an adult with an advanced solid tumor such as melanoma, head and neck, liver or kidney cancer. The sequences come from CD4+ or CD8+ T cells sorted from blood, collected in a trial of the OX40 agonist ivuxolimab. The chain is built from TRBV27 and TRBJ2-3; D gene unclear. Here the CDR3 DNA reads TGTGCCAGCAGTTTATGGAGCACAGATACGCAGTATTTT. This sequence encodes CASSLWSTDTQYF.